The next 8 T cell receptor beta chains were all read from a single sample in a study of T-cell reconstitution after alpha-beta-depleted transplantation in children. Researchers prepared the TCRbeta library using unique molecular identifiers, the study reports. In TCRdb, the PCR reads were re-called with MiXCR into one record per CDR3 protein. Of around 360,000 distinct CDR3 sequences listed, approximately 10% are singletons. This specimen was PBMCs from the stem cell graft donor, taken from the stem cell graft. Receptor source: a human donor who donated a stem cell graft to a child with acute lymphoblastic leukemia.

The genes are TRBV5-1 and TRBJ2-1; D perhaps matches TRBD1 (7 bases). The CDR3 has 15 residues. V lost 4 bases and J lost 4, with 15 bases in between. Germline V gene sequence: CDR1 SGHRS, CDR2 YFSETQ. CDR3 DNA: TGCGCCAGCAGCATTACAGGGGAGGCGTACAATGAGCAGTTCTTC. It yields the protein CASSITGEAYNEQFF.

This chain connects TRBV14 to TRBJ2-7; D may be TRBD1 (6 bases). The V gene lost 0 bases and the J gene lost 3 bases, with 9 bases spanning the gap. Germline values: CDR1 SGHDN, CDR2 FVKESK. The CDR3 covers 14 residues. The DNA of the CDR3 is TGTGCCAGCAGCCAAGATAGGGACAACTACGAGCAGTACTTC. It translates to CASSQDRDNYEQYF.

V and J are TRBV7-9 and TRBJ2-2; 13 positions agree with TRBD2. Germline lookup yields CDR1 SEHNR and CDR2 FQNEAQ (reference sequence). The CDR3 is 17 residues long. The ends lost 5 bases at V and 6 bases at J; junction bases unmatched: 9. CDR3 protein: CASSPSGTSGVSGELFF. The DNA for the CDR3 is TGTGCCAGCAGCCCGTCCGGGACTAGCGGGGTTTCCGGGGAGCTGTTTTTT.

This clonotype appeared a few times. The V and J genes are TRBV5-6 and TRBJ2-5; D unresolved. Germline V gives CDR1 SGHDT, CDR2 YYEEEE. This CDR3 region has 15 residues. Trimming stripped 3 bases from V and 1 base from J, with 13 bases between. The CDR3 region has the DNA TGTGCCAGCAGCTGGGTCGGCAAGTCCCAAGAGACCCAGTACTTC. Translated, it gives CASSWVGKSQETQYF. Full variable domain (rest looked up from reference TRBV5-6 and TRBJ2-5): DAGVTQSPTHLIKTRGQQVTLRCSPKSGHDTVSWYQQALGQGPQFIFQYYEEEERQRGNFPDRFSGHQFPNYSSELNVNALLLGDSALYLCASSWVGKSQETQYFGPGTRLLVL.

This clonotype was seen at least ten times. This sequence joins TRBV7-9 and TRBJ2-3; D call uncertain. The CDR3 runs 14 residues. Germline V gives CDR1 SEHNR, CDR2 FQNEAQ (reference sequence). The V end was cut by 6 bases, the J end by 1 base, with 11 bases between. Here the CDR3 reads CASSLSGRTDTQYF. The CDR3 DNA sequence: TGTGCCAGCAGTTTGTCGGGCCGCACAGATACGCAGTATTTT.

The chain employs TRBV7-2 and TRBJ1-1, with no clear D. CDR3 length: 14 amino acids. Germline loops: CDR1 SGHTA, CDR2 FQGNSA. The V gene lost 2 bases and the J gene lost 1 base, with 8 bases spanning the gap. The CDR3 loop reads CASSLTPGNTEAFF. In nucleotides, the CDR3 is TGTGCCAGCAGCTTAACCCCAGGGAACACTGAAGCTTTCTTT. Filled out from reference TRBV7-2 and TRBJ1-1, the complete variable domain reads GAGVSQSPSNKVTEKGKDVELRCDPISGHTALYWYRQSLGQGLEFLIYFQGNSAPDKSGLPSDRFSAERTGGSVSTLTIQRTQQEDSAVYLCASSLTPGNTEAFFGQGTRLTVV.

This clonotype was detected a few times. Written as DNA, the CDR3 is TGTGCCAGCAGCTTGCTACAGGGGACCAAAGACTTAACCTACGAGCAGTACTTC. This gives the protein CASSLLQGTKDLTYEQYF. The chain employs TRBV5-5 and TRBJ2-7; 7 bases map to TRBD1. Germline values: CDR1 SGHKS, CDR2 YYEKEE (reference sequence). This CDR3 region has 18 residues. V trimming: 1 base; J trimming: 2 bases; junction bases outside the gene matches: 15. Drawing the rest from reference TRBV5-5 and TRBJ2-7, the complete variable domain is DAGVTQSPTHLIKTRGQQVTLRCSPISGHKSVSWYQQVLGQGPQFIFQYYEKEERGRGNFPDRFSARQFPNYSSELNVNALLLGDSALYLCASSLLQGTKDLTYEQYFGPGTRLTVT.

This clonotype was counted between two and nine times. The rearrangement uses TRBV18 and TRBJ2-7; D remains unclear. CDR3 length equals 14 residues. Germline assignment: CDR1 KGHSH and CDR2 LQKENI. The ends were cut back, 1 base at V and 2 bases at J, with 9 bases in the middle. This chain's CDR3 is CASSPLKGPYEQYF. CDR3 sequence (DNA): TGTGCCAGCTCACCACTTAAGGGTCCCTACGAGCAGTACTTC.